Presented here are 32 T cell receptor beta chains from one specimen sequenced in a study of shared clonotypes between healthy human individuals. TCRdb's table, derived via immunoSEQ multiplex PCR, lists solely in-frame clones and lacks some. The sample carries 550,000 to 800,000 clones, roughly 91% recorded once. Specimen: memory CD8+ T cells from PBMCs. The subset is: CD45RO+ cells pooled with CCR7-negative TemRA cells. The receptors were gathered from a man aged 18 to 29 in good health. Some clones in this sample may be carry-over from other donors' samples.

The chain combines TRBV7-9 with TRBJ2-1; perhaps D is TRBD1 or TRBD2 (7 bases each). The CDR3 extends over 14 amino acids. Per the germline V gene, CDR1 is SEHNR and CDR2 is FQNEAQ (reference sequence). V was clipped by 3 bases and J by 14 bases, with 20 bases between them. Here the CDR3 reads CASSFSVTAGGEFF. The DNA of the CDR3 is TGTGCCAGCAGCTTTTCGGTCACGGCAGGGGGGGAGTTCTTC. Drawing the rest from reference TRBV7-9 and TRBJ2-1, the complete variable domain is DTGVSQNPRHKITKRGQNVTFRCDPISEHNRLYWYRQTLGQGPEFLTYFQNEAQLEKSRLLSDRFSAERPKGSFSTLEIQRTEQGDSAMYLCASSFSVTAGGEFFGPGTRLTVL.

The chain links TRBV9 to TRBJ2-7; D not certain. CDR1 is SGDLS, CDR2 YYNGEE, per germline. The CDR3 runs 13 residues. V was clipped by 3 bases and J by 5 bases, with 12 bases between them. The chain's CDR3 is CASSEGMVDEQYF. The CDR3 DNA follows: TGTGCCAGCAGCGAGGGAATGGTAGACGAGCAGTACTTC.

The rearrangement links TRBV4-3 to TRBJ2-1; TRBD1 agrees at 8 bases. This CDR3 has 17 residues. J lost 4 bases, V lost 0 bases, and 8 bases had no gene match. Germline V gives CDR1 LGHNA, CDR2 YSLEER. The chain's CDR3 is CASSQDQWTGFYNEQFF. The DNA of the CDR3 is TGCGCCAGCAGCCAAGATCAATGGACAGGGTTTTACAATGAGCAGTTCTTC.

The chain joins TRBV28 to TRBJ2-5; 12 bases are shared with TRBD2. The J call could be wrong; TRBJ2-7 is a better fit for the DNA end. Per the germline V gene, CDR1 is MDHEN and CDR2 is SYDVKM. This CDR3 contains 14 residues. CDR3 DNA: TGTGCCAGCAGTCTAGCGGGAGGGCCCGACGAGCAGTACTTC. Its translation is CASSLAGGPDEQYF.

In its sample, this clone was seen once. This chain joins TRBV28 and TRBJ2-7; a weak D match, TRBD2 (5 bases). The CDR3 has 10 amino acids. The germline V and J ends were trimmed by 8 bases and 5 bases, with 7 bases remaining between them. Germline V gene lookup returns CDR1 MDHEN and CDR2 SYDVKM. The CDR3 is CASHGDEQYF. As DNA, the CDR3 is TGTGCCAGCCACGGGGACGAGCAGTACTTC.

The chain joins TRBV5-6 to TRBJ1-6; the D is unclear. The length of the CDR3 is 14 residues. Between the trimmed V and J ends, which lost 2 bases and 9 bases, there was a span of 12 bases. Germline CDR1 reads SGHDT; CDR2 reads YYEEEE. CDR3 protein: CASSLDMSSSPLHF. DNA of the CDR3: TGTGCCAGCAGCTTAGACATGTCTAGTTCACCCCTCCACTTT.

The chain carries TRBV4-1 and TRBJ2-7; 7 bases align to TRBD1. Germline V gene data show CDR1 as MGHRA and CDR2 as YSYEKL. There are 15 residues in the CDR3. V shed 3 bases and J 0 bases; nucleotides not matched to a gene: 5. In DNA form, the CDR3 reads TGCGCCAGCAGCCAGGGGGACAGAAGCTCCTACGAGCAGTACTTC. Its protein product is CASSQGDRSSYEQYF.

This chain links TRBV5-8 with TRBJ2-2; a possible D gene is TRBD2 (6 bases). The CDR3 totals 16 residues. Germline CDR1 and CDR2: SGHTS and YDEGEE. V was clipped by 5 bases and J by 2 bases, with 16 bases between them. CDR3 in DNA: TGTGCCAGCAGGGGGGAACGGGAGTTAAACACCGGGGAGCTGTTTTTT. Translated: CASRGERELNTGELFF.

This chain uses TRBV6-1 with TRBJ1-2; D is uncertain. In germline, CDR1 is MNHNS, CDR2 SASEGT. The CDR3 runs to 14 residues. With 1 base removed from V and 0 bases from J, the gap between germline ends came to 6 bases. The CDR3: CASSEGVANYGYTF. The CDR3 DNA follows: TGTGCCAGCAGTGAAGGAGTAGCTAACTATGGCTACACCTTC.

The chain uses TRBV15 and TRBJ2-7; possible D gene TRBD2, 5 bases. Deletions cut 5 bases from V and 4 bases from J, with 15 bases between. The germline gives CDR1 LNHNV, CDR2 YYDKDF (reference sequence). This CDR3 is built from 14 residues. The CDR3 is CATSEASGGYEQYF. The CDR3 nucleotides read TGTGCCACCAGCGAGGCCTCCGGAGGATACGAGCAGTACTTC.

The V and J genes are TRBV7-6 and TRBJ2-1, with TRBD2 identical over 10 bases. The CDR3 loop spans 17 amino acids. Germline lookup yields CDR1 SGHVS and CDR2 FNYEAQ. The V and J ends lost 1 base and 3 bases, in that order; junction bases with no gene match: 6. CDR3 sequence: CASSLEAGGIFYNEQFF. The CDR3 DNA reads TGTGCCAGCAGCTTAGAAGCGGGAGGGATTTTCTACAATGAGCAGTTCTTC.

The chain couples TRBV9 to TRBJ1-1, with D perhaps matching TRBD1 (6 bases). Trimming took 5 bases from V and 1 from J, leaving 12 bases between them. CDR1 is SGDLS, CDR2 YYNGEE, per germline. This CDR3 has 14 residues. The CDR3 nucleotides read TGTGCCAGCAGGGGAGGGGGTCCGAACACTGAAGCTTTCTTT. It translates to CASRGGGPNTEAFF.

The chain couples TRBV2 to TRBJ1-2; D gene uncertain. The V gene's germline CDR1 is SNHLY and CDR2 FYNNEI. Trimming stripped 2 bases from V and 5 bases from J, with 9 bases between. The CDR3 extends over 13 amino acids. This CDR3 is CASSESGSYGYTF. The CDR3, as DNA: TGTGCCAGCAGTGAATCCGGGAGTTATGGCTACACCTTC.

Only one count was recorded for this clone. This chain connects TRBV15 to TRBJ2-7; 9 nucleotides align to TRBD2. V lost 1 base, J lost 5 bases, and 12 bases stayed unmatched. CDR3 length: 17 amino acids. In germline, CDR1 is LNHNV, CDR2 YYDKDF (reference sequence). The DNA of the CDR3 is TGTGCCACCAGCAGAGGACTAGCGGAGGGTTCCGGGCACGAGCAGTACTTC. Encoded protein: CATSRGLAEGSGHEQYF.

This clone has a single count. This chain connects TRBV2 to TRBJ2-7, with 11 nucleotides matching TRBD2. The CDR3 is 15 residues long. The germline V gene has CDR1 SNHLY and CDR2 FYNNEI. The V gene end was trimmed by 3 bases and the J gene end by 6 bases; junction bases not matched to a gene: 7. The CDR3 region is CASSDVAGGPSEQYF. In nucleotides, the CDR3 is TGTGCCAGCAGTGATGTAGCGGGAGGGCCTTCCGAGCAGTACTTC.

This chain uses TRBV2 with TRBJ1-1; D gene unclear. The CDR3 is made up of 12 amino acids. CDR1 is SNHLY and CDR2 is FYNNEI in the germline V gene. The V end was cut by 5 bases, the J end by 4 bases, with 8 bases between. Written as DNA, the CDR3 is TGTGCCAGCAGTCTCGGTCTCACTGAAGCTTTCTTT. Amino acid sequence: CASSLGLTEAFF.

The chain couples TRBV28 to TRBJ1-5; D is uncertain. Per germline, CDR1 MDHEN and CDR2 SYDVKM. CDR3 length: 15 amino acids. The germline V and J ends were trimmed by 5 bases and 4 bases, with 15 bases remaining between them. CDR3 DNA sequence: TGTGCCAGCAGTCCCCCCCGTTGGAAAAATCAGCCCCAGCATTTT. Translated, it gives CASSPPRWKNQPQHF.

This clone has just a few counts. The J gene is TRBJ1-5, the V gene TRBV30, with no clear D. Germline-derived CDR1 and CDR2 are GTSNPN and SVGIG (reference sequence). This CDR3 spans 13 amino acids. The germline V and J ends were trimmed by 2 bases and 10 bases, with 15 bases remaining between them. CDR3 region: CAWSPPLGSPQHF. CDR3 nucleotides: TGTGCCTGGAGTCCCCCGTTGGGGAGCCCCCAGCATTTT.

The V and J genes are TRBV4-2 and TRBJ1-1, with 9 bases matching TRBD1. The junction had 9 bases not matched to a gene; V was cut back by 2 bases and J by 5 bases. In germline, CDR1 is LGHNA, CDR2 YNFKEQ. The CDR3 extends over 16 amino acids. Here the CDR3 DNA reads TGTGCCAGCAGCCAAAGGGTTACAGGGGGCTATACTGAAGCTTTCTTT. This translates into CASSQRVTGGYTEAFF.

The rearrangement links TRBV2 to TRBJ1-4, with D possibly being TRBD1 (5 bases). Per the germline V gene, CDR1 is SNHLY and CDR2 is FYNNEI. Trimming stripped 6 bases from V and 8 bases from J, with 19 bases between. The CDR3 covers 15 residues. CDR3 nucleotide sequence: TGTGCCAGCAGAGGTTTAAGAAGGGAGGGGGAAAAACTGTTTTTT. Protein product: CASRGLRREGEKLFF.

This clone was observed once. The gene calls are TRBV7-3 and TRBJ2-1; the match to TRBD2 covers 9 bases. Unmatched junction bases numbered 1, after V lost 2 bases and J lost 2 bases. The CDR3 consists of 15 residues. Germline values: CDR1 SGHTA, CDR2 FQGTGA. The CDR3 loop reads CASSLAGGPYNEQFF. In DNA form, the CDR3 reads TGTGCCAGCAGCTTAGCGGGAGGGCCCTACAATGAGCAGTTCTTC.

This clone was detected many times. This chain uses TRBV6-1 with TRBJ2-5; TRBD2 matches 11 bases. The germline V gene encodes CDR1 MNHNS and CDR2 SASEGT. This CDR3 is 15 amino acids long. The J segment lost 2 bases and the V segment lost 6 bases, leaving 5 bases of the junction unmatched. CDR3 region: CASSRLAGGQETQYF. The CDR3 nucleotides are TGTGCCAGCAGCCGTTTAGCGGGAGGGCAAGAGACCCAGTACTTC.

The chain couples TRBV11-2 to TRBJ2-1, with D possibly matching TRBD1 (5 bases). Germline CDR1 and CDR2: SGHAT and FQNNGV. The germline V and J ends were trimmed by 5 bases and 2 bases, with 13 bases remaining between them. The CDR3 contains 15 residues. DNA for the CDR3: TGTGCCAGCAGCGTTCTTCAGGGAACCTACAATGAGCAGTTCTTC. Translation: CASSVLQGTYNEQFF.

V and J are TRBV9 and TRBJ2-2; 7 nucleotides match TRBD1. J was trimmed by 0 bases and V by 0 bases; bases with no gene match: 5. Germline CDR1 and CDR2: SGDLS and YYNGEE. The CDR3 extends over 17 amino acids. The CDR3 region is CASSVAKGQPNTGELFF. CDR3 DNA: TGTGCCAGCAGCGTAGCGAAGGGACAGCCGAACACCGGGGAGCTGTTTTTT.

This sequence joins TRBV19 and TRBJ2-7, with D hard to call. The germline V gene encodes CDR1 LNHDA and CDR2 SQIVND (reference sequence). V lost 5 bases and J 3 bases, leaving 17 bases between the germline ends. The CDR3 is made up of 15 amino acids. This CDR3 is CASSPRTQPNYEQYF. Written as DNA, the CDR3 is TGTGCCAGTAGTCCTCGGACCCAGCCGAACTACGAGCAGTACTTC.

This chain joins TRBV6-5 and TRBJ2-7; D may match TRBD1 or TRBD2 (5 bases each). The CDR3 runs 16 residues. Germline lookup yields CDR1 MNHEY and CDR2 SVGAGI. The V end was cut by 1 base, the J end by 3 bases, with 16 bases between. This CDR3 is CASSYWQGEGFYEQYF. In DNA form, the CDR3 reads TGTGCCAGCAGTTACTGGCAGGGAGAGGGCTTCTACGAGCAGTACTTC.

CDR3 sequence: CASSDLTGGGETQYF. In DNA form, the CDR3 reads TGTGCCAGCAGTGACTTGACAGGGGGCGGAGAGACCCAGTACTTC. V usage is TRBV27 and J usage is TRBJ2-5, with 10 bases fitting TRBD1. The V gene end was trimmed by 5 bases and the J gene end by 4 bases; junction bases not matched to a gene: 7. Germline CDR1 and CDR2: MNHEY and SMNVEV (reference sequence). The CDR3 loop spans 15 amino acids.

This rearrangement joins TRBV18 to TRBJ2-2, with 11 bases aligning to TRBD2. There are 19 residues in the CDR3. J gave up 5 bases and V 3 bases, and 14 bases lay outside the gene matches. The germline gives CDR1 KGHSH, CDR2 LQKENI. In DNA form, the CDR3 reads TGTGCCAGCTCACCCCCGGAACTAGCGGGGGCCGAAGTTACCGGGGAGCTGTTTTTT. Its protein product is CASSPPELAGAEVTGELFF.

This chain links TRBV6-5 with TRBJ1-1; D ambiguous. Germline V CDR1 and CDR2: MNHEY, SVGAGI. The germline V and J ends were trimmed by 1 base and 6 bases, with 3 bases remaining between them. The CDR3 is 11 residues long. The CDR3 is CASSYFAEAFF. The CDR3, as DNA: TGTGCCAGCAGTTACTTTGCTGAAGCTTTCTTT.

DNA for the CDR3: TGCGCCAGCAGCGGCACATCCGGGTCTTCCTACGAGCAGTACTTC. Residues: CASSGTSGSSYEQYF. This sequence joins TRBV5-1 and TRBJ2-7; D is unclear. Per germline, CDR1 SGHRS and CDR2 YFSETQ. There are 15 residues in the CDR3. The V end lost 4 bases, the J end lost 1 base, and 15 bases lay between the germline ends.

The rearrangement joins TRBV29-1 to TRBJ2-7; 7 nucleotides agree with TRBD2. Germline V gene sequence: CDR1 SQVTM, CDR2 ANQGSEA. The CDR3 length is 15 residues. J lost 3 bases, V lost 3 bases, and 11 bases had no gene match. The CDR3 region has the DNA TGCAGCGTTGAGGATTTCGGGACTAAAGGCTACGAGCAGTACTTC. Translation: CSVEDFGTKGYEQYF.

The chain has TRBV11-1 and TRBJ2-1; TRBD2 matches 15 bases. The trim removed 5 bases at V and 4 bases at J, leaving 9 bases unmatched. Germline CDR1 SGHAT, CDR2 FQDESV (reference sequence). The CDR3 runs to 18 residues. The CDR3 reads CASSPGLAGGPGYNEQFF. The CDR3 coding sequence is TGTGCCAGCAGCCCCGGACTAGCGGGAGGGCCAGGGTACAATGAGCAGTTCTTC.